Presented here are 20 T cell receptor beta chains from one specimen sequenced in a study of human T cells and chemical hapten exposure. TCRdb processed the RACE reads anew with MiXCR; each CDR3 protein has one entry. The repertoire holds some 96,000 distinct CDR3 sequences, with 25% to 35% as singletons. Described time point: patch test 3, about 24 weeks after DPC sensitization. Treatment meaning: therapeutic diphenylcyclopropenone sensitization with weekly scalp DPC. Sequencing used whole blood, obtained in connection with sensitization to the hapten diphenylcyclopropenone (DPC). The receptor set was obtained from a man between 40 and 49 years old with alopecia areata. Some clones in this sample may be carry-over from other donors' samples.

The chain recombines TRBV14 with TRBJ1-1; D gene ambiguous. The CDR3 spans 13 residues. The germline V gene encodes CDR1 SGHDN and CDR2 FVKESK. Trimming stripped 1 base from V and 5 bases from J, with 8 bases between. CDR3 DNA: TGTGCCAGCAGCCAAGTGGTGGGGACTGAAGCTTTCTTT. Translation gives CASSQVVGTEAFF.

In this sample, this clonotype turned up a few times. V gene TRBV4-2 combines with J gene TRBJ1-2; TRBD1 agrees at 10 bases. Germline V gene data show CDR1 as LGHNA and CDR2 as YNFKEQ. J gave up 7 bases and V 3 bases, and 11 bases lay outside the gene matches. The CDR3 runs 16 residues. CDR3 sequence reads: CASSQSGQGIVGGYTF. The CDR3 region has the DNA TGTGCCAGCAGCCAGTCGGGACAGGGGATTGTAGGTGGCTACACCTTC.

This clonotype was seen a few times. The chain joins TRBV19 to TRBJ2-1; 11 nucleotides align to TRBD2. Germline V gene sequence: CDR1 LNHDA, CDR2 SQIVND (reference sequence). Unmatched junction bases numbered 2, after V lost 1 base and J lost 6 bases. This CDR3 is built from 15 residues. CDR3 protein: CASSIVAGGSNEQFF. The CDR3 DNA sequence: TGTGCCAGTAGTATAGTAGCGGGAGGGTCCAATGAGCAGTTCTTC.

The chain combines TRBV9 with TRBJ2-7, with D perhaps matching TRBD2 (6 bases). This CDR3 region has 14 residues. V gave up 4 bases and J gave up 5 bases, with 16 bases separating them. Germline values: CDR1 SGDLS, CDR2 YYNGEE. This CDR3 reads CASSPWEALDEQYF. CDR3 nucleotides: TGTGCCAGCAGCCCATGGGAGGCCCTTGACGAGCAGTACTTC.

This chain joins TRBV20-1 and TRBJ2-3; a possible D gene is TRBD2 (6 bases). The CDR3 has 13 residues. With 3 bases removed from V and 0 bases from J, the gap between germline ends came to 7 bases. Germline V gene data show CDR1 as DFQATT and CDR2 as SNEGSKA (reference sequence). The CDR3 sequence is CSASGTSTDTQYF. DNA for the CDR3: TGCAGTGCTAGCGGGACTAGCACAGATACGCAGTATTTT.

This clonotype was seen a few times. The chain is built from TRBV5-1 and TRBJ2-1; D remains ambiguous. The ends were cut back, 5 bases at V and 7 bases at J, with 13 bases in the middle. The germline gives CDR1 SGHRS, CDR2 YFSETQ. This CDR3 contains 13 residues. The CDR3 protein is CASSLPSGNEQFF. The CDR3, as DNA: TGCGCCAGCAGTCTTCCTTCTGGGAATGAGCAGTTCTTC.

This clonotype came up a few times. The V gene is TRBV7-9, the J gene TRBJ2-7, with D possibly being TRBD1 (6 bases). The CDR3 covers 13 residues. Germline values: CDR1 SEHNR, CDR2 FQNEAQ (reference sequence). V lost 0 bases and J 8 bases, leaving 11 bases between the germline ends. CDR3: CASSLALGAQQYF. DNA of the CDR3: TGTGCCAGCAGCTTAGCGCTGGGGGCACAGCAGTACTTC.

The chain couples TRBV19 to TRBJ2-4; perhaps TRBD1 as D (6 bases). CDR1 and CDR2 from the germline V gene are LNHDA and SQIVND (reference sequence). The CDR3 sequence is 16 residues long. Trimming shortened V by 7 bases and J by 3 bases, and 19 bases separated the two germline ends. The CDR3 nucleotides are TGTGCCAGTACCCCAGGCCGGTGGGGGCACAAAAACATTCAGTACTTC. This codes for CASTPGRWGHKNIQYF.

In this sample, this clonotype turned up a few times. CDR3 in amino acids: CASSLDAEVTEAFF. The CDR3 bases are TGTGCCAGCAGCTTAGACGCCGAGGTCACTGAAGCTTTCTTT. J is TRBJ1-1 and V is TRBV7-9; no definite D call. CDR1 and CDR2 from the germline V gene are SEHNR and FQNEAQ (reference sequence). Trimming removed 1 base from V and 4 bases from J, with 10 bases in between. This CDR3 region has 14 residues.

This clonotype was observed a handful of times. The chain combines TRBV6-5 with TRBJ1-1; 8 bases agree with TRBD1. Germline V lookup: CDR1 MNHEY, CDR2 SVGAGI. The CDR3 is made up of 14 amino acids. J gave up 5 bases and V 8 bases, and 10 bases lay outside the gene matches. The CDR3 DNA is TGTGCCAGCGCAAGTCAGGGGGCGAGGACTGAAGCTTTCTTT. Amino acid sequence: CASASQGARTEAFF.

The V call is TRBV29-1, the J call TRBJ1-5; no definite D call. Germline V CDR1 and CDR2: SQVTM, ANQGSEA. The CDR3 has 12 residues. Trimming left V 4 bases short and J 3 bases short, with 7 bases between. This CDR3 is CSVGGANQPQHF. The CDR3 DNA reads as TGCAGCGTTGGAGGTGCCAATCAGCCCCAGCATTTT.

V is TRBV28 and J is TRBJ1-5; D remains unclear. There are 14 residues in the CDR3. The V end was cut by 1 base, the J end by 7 bases, with 11 bases between. Germline CDR1 and CDR2: MDHEN and SYDVKM. This CDR3 reads CASSLYRGGQPQHF. The CDR3 DNA follows: TGTGCCAGCAGTTTATATCGGGGAGGCCAGCCCCAGCATTTT.

The chain recombines TRBV3-1 with TRBJ1-2, with TRBD1 matching 7 bases. The J segment lost 5 bases and the V segment lost 3 bases, leaving 6 bases of the junction unmatched. From germline, CDR1 is LGHDT and CDR2 YNNKEL (reference sequence). The CDR3 runs to 14 residues. In nucleotides, the CDR3 is TGTGCCAGCAGCCAGCGGCAACAGGGGTATGGCTACACCTTC. Its translation: CASSQRQQGYGYTF.

This clonotype was counted between two and nine times. The chain has TRBV10-3 and TRBJ2-3, with D perhaps matching TRBD1 (6 bases). The ends were cut back, 6 bases at V and 1 base at J, with 8 bases in the middle. CDR1 and CDR2 from the germline V gene are ENHRY and SYGVKD. The CDR3 consists of 13 residues. The CDR3 sequence is CAISEGGTDTQYF. The CDR3, as DNA: TGTGCCATCAGCGAGGGGGGCACAGATACGCAGTATTTT.

CDR3: CASSFITEQFF. The DNA for the CDR3 is TGTGCCAGCAGCTTTATTACTGAGCAGTTCTTC. The chain uses TRBV11-2 and TRBJ2-1; no firm D call. Trimming pared 3 bases from V and 9 bases from J, leaving 6 bases between. Germline loops: CDR1 SGHAT, CDR2 FQNNGV. CDR3 length: 11 residues.

The chain joins TRBV15 to TRBJ1-3, with unresolved D. Germline V CDR1 and CDR2: LNHNV, YYDKDF (reference sequence). The CDR3 consists of 15 residues. V was trimmed by 0 bases and J by 1 base, leaving 7 bases between them. The CDR3 loop reads CATSRDMASGNTIYF. The CDR3 region has the DNA TGTGCCACCAGCAGAGATATGGCTTCTGGAAACACCATATATTTT.

This clonotype was seen a single time. V and J are TRBV11-3 and TRBJ2-1; D may be TRBD1 (6 bases). Trimming removed 5 bases from V and 2 bases from J, with 13 bases in between. There are 15 residues in the CDR3. Germline CDR1 reads SGHNT; CDR2 reads YENEEA. In DNA form, the CDR3 reads TGTGCCAGCAGCGGGGGCAGGGAAACCTACAATGAGCAGTTCTTC. It is translated as CASSGGRETYNEQFF.

The rearrangement uses TRBV5-6 and TRBJ2-2; tentatively, D is TRBD1 or TRBD2 (5 bases each). V was shortened by 4 bases and J by 4 bases, with 17 bases between the two germline ends. CDR1 is SGHDT, CDR2 YYEEEE, per germline. The CDR3 runs to 16 residues. The CDR3 sequence: CASSRGAGMGTGELFF. As DNA, the CDR3 is TGTGCCAGCAGCAGGGGAGCAGGGATGGGCACCGGGGAGCTGTTTTTT.

The chain couples TRBV28 to TRBJ1-5; D unresolved. Germline CDR1 is MDHEN and CDR2 is SYDVKM. This CDR3 is built from 11 residues. The V end lost 8 bases, the J end lost 7 bases, and 9 bases lay between the germline ends. CDR3 nucleotides: TGTGCCAGCCGAAGTAGGCAGCCCCAGCATTTT. Translation gives CASRSRQPQHF.

The J gene is TRBJ2-5, the V gene TRBV6-5, with D perhaps TRBD1 or TRBD2 (6 bases each). This CDR3 is 14 amino acids long. CDR1 is MNHEY, CDR2 SVGAGI, per germline. Between the trimmed V and J ends, which lost 6 bases and 7 bases, there was a span of 18 bases. CDR3 amino acids: CASRQLGGRRTQYF. DNA of the CDR3: TGTGCCAGCAGGCAACTGGGGGGCAGGAGGACCCAGTACTTC.